This TCR beta chain was recorded in a study of T cell repertoires in cytomegalovirus infection. Study context: Public TCR beta signatures were indicative of both CMV infection and a matching HLA type.

Germline assignment: CDR1 SEHNR and CDR2 FQNEAQ (reference sequence). This CDR3 is built from 14 residues. V shed 7 bases, J shed 3 bases, and the junction held 5 bases outside the gene matches. From the reads, TCRdb called clonotypes with MiXCR, one entry per CDR3 protein. This table has 630,000 or so distinct CDR3 sequences, 20% to 30% appearing once. Regarding the study as a whole: Clonotypes of TCR beta that were HLA-C-restricted and CMV-specific dominated the ex vivo response. Cumulated frequencies of public TCR beta families served to identify carriers of CMV plus the relevant HLA.

This clonotype was seen more than once but under ten times. The target antigen is unknown. The chain is built from TRBV7-9 and TRBJ1-1; 10 nucleotides agree with TRBD1. This clonotype was sampled from a human donor in good health (CMV status not recorded). Some clones in this sample may be carry-over from other donors' samples. Input material: CD8+ T cells from PBMCs. CDR3 sequence: CASTADRGDTEAFF. The CDR3 DNA sequence: TGTGCCAGCACCGCGGACAGGGGGGACACTGAAGCTTTCTTT.